This TCR beta chain was profiled in a study of T cells in Graves' hyperthyroidism and ophthalmopathy. A patient was excluded if there was uncontrolled infection, other autoimmune disease, pregnancy or lactation. PBMCs came from 9 to 10 ml fresh peripheral blood. Template material for amplifying TCR beta CDR3 regions consisted of RNA transcripts. Researchers ran a first-round RT-PCR on the TCR CDR3 using the HTBI primer set. TCRdb passed the multiplex PCR reads through MiXCR, listing each CDR3 protein once. The sample includes 360,000 or so distinct CDR3 sequences, about 18% of them seen just once. Germline V lookup: CDR1 SEHNR, CDR2 FQNEAQ (reference sequence). Trimming removed 1 base from V and 10 bases from J, with 14 bases in between. The CDR3 has 14 residues. The sample holds a few counts of this clonotype.

The chain is built from TRBV7-9 and TRBJ2-4, with a possible D match to TRBD1 (5 bases). The sequenced material came from blood. The sequence came from a woman between 18 and 30 years old with Graves' hyperthyroidism. The DNA of the CDR3 is TGTGCCAGCAGCTTAGGGCAGGGCTCGTGGATTCAGTACTTC. It specifies CASSLGQGSWIQYF.